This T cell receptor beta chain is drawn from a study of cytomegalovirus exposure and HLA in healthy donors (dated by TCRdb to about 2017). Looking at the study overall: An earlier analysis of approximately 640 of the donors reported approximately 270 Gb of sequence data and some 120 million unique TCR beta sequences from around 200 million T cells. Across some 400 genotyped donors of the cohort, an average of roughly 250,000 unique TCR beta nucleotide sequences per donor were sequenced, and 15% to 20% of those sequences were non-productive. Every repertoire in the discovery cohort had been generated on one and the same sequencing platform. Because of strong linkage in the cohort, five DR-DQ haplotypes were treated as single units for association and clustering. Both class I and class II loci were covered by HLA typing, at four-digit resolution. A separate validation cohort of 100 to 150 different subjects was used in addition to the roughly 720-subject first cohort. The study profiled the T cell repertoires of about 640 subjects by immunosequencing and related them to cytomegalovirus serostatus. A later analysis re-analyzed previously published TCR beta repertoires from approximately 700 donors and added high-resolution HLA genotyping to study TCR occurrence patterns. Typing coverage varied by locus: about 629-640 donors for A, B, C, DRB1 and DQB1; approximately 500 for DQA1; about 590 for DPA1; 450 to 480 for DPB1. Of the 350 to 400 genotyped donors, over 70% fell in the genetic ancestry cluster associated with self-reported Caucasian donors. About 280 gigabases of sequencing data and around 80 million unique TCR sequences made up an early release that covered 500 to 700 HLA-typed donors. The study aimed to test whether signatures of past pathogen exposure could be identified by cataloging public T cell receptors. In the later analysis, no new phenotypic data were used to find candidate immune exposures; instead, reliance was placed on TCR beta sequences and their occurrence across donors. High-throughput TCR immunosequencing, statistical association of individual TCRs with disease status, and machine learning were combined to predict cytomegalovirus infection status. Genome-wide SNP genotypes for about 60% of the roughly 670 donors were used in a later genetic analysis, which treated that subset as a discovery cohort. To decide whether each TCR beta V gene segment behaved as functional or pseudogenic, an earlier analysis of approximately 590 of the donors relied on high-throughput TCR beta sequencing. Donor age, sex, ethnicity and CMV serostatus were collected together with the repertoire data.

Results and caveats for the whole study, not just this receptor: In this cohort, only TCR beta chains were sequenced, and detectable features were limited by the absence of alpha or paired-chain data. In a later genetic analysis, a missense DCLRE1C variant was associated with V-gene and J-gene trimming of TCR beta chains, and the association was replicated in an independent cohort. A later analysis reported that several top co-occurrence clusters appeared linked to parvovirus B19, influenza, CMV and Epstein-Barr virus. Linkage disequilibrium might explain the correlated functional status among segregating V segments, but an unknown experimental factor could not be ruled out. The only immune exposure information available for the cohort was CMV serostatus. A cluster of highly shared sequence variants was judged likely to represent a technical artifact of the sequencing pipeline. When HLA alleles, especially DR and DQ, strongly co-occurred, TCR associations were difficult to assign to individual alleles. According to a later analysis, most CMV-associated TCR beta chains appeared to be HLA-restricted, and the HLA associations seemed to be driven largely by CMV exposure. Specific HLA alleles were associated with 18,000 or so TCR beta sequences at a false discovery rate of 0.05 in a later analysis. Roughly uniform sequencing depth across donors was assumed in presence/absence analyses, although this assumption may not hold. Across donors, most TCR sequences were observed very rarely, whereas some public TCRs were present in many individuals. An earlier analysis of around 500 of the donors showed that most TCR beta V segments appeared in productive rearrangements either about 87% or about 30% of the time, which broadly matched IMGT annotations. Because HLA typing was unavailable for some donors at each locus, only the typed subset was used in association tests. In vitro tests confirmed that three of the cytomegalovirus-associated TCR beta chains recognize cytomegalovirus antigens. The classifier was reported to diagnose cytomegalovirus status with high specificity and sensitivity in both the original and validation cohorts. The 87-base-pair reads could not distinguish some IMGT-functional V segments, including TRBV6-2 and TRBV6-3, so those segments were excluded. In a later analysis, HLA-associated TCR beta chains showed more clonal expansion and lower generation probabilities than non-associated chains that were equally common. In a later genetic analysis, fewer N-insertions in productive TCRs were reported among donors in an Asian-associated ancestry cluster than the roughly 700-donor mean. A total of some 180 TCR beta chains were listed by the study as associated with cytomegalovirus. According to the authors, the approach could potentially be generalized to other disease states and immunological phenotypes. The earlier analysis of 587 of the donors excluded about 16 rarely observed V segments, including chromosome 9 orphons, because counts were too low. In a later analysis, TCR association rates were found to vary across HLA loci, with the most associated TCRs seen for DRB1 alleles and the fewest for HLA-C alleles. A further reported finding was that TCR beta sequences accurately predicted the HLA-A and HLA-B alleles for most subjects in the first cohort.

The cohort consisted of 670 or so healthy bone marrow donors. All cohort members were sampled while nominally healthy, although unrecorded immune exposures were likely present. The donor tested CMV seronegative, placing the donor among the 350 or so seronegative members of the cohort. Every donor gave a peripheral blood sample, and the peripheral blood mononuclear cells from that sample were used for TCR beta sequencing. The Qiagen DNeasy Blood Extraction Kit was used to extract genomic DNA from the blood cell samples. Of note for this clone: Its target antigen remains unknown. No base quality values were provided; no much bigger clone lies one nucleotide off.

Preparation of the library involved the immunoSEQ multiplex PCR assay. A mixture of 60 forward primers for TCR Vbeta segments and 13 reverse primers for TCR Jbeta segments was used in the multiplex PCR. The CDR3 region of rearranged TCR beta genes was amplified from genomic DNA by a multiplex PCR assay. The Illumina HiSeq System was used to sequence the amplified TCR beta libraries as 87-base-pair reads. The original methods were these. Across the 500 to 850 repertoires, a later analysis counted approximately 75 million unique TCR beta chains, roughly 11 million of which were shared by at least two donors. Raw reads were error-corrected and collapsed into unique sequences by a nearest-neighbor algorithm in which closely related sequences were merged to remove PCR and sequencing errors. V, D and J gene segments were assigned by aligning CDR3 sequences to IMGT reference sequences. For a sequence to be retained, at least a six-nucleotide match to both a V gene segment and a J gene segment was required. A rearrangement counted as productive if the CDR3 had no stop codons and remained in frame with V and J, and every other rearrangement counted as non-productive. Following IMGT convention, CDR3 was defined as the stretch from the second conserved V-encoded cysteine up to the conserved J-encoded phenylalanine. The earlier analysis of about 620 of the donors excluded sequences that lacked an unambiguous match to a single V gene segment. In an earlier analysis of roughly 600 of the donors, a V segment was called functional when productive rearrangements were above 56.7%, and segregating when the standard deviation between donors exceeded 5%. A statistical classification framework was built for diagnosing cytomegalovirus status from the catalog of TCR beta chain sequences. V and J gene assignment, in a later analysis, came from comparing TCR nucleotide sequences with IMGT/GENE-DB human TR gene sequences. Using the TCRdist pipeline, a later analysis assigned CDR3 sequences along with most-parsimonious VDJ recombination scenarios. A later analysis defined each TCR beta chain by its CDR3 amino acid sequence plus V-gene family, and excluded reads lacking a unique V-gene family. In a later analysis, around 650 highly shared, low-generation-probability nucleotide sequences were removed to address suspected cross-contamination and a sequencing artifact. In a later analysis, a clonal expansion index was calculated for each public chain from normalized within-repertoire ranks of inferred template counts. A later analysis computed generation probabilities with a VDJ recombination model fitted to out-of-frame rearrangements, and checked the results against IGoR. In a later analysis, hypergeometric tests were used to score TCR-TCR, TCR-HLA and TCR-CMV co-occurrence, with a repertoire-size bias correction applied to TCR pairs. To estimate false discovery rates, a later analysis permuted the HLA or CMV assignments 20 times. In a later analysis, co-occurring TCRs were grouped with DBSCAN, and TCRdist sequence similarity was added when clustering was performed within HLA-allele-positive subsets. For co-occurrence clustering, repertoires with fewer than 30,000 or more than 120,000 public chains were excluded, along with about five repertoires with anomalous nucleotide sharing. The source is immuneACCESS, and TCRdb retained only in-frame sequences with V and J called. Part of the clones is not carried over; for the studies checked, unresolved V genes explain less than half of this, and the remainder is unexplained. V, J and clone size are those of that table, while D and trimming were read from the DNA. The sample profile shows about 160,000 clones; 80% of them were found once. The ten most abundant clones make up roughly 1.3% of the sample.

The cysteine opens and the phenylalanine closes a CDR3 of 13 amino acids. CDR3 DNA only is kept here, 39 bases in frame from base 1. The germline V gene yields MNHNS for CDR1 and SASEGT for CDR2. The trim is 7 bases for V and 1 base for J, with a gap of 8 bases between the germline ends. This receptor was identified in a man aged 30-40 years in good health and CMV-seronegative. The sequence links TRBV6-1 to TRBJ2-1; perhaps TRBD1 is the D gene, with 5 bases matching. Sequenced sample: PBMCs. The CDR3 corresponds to CASNRGSYNEQFF. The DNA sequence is TGTGCCAGCAATAGGGGTTCCTACAATGAGCAGTTCTTC.